Shown below are 29 T cell receptor beta chains from a single sample sequenced in a study of spatial heterogeneity in lung cancer. In TCRdb, the 5' RACE reads were re-called with MiXCR into one record per CDR3 protein. The sample lists roughly 25,000 distinct CDR3 sequences, 13% occurring once. Time point denoted: sample taken at primary tumor resection. Extraction of whole RNA from tumor, nontumor lung or frozen PBMC preceded unsorted sequencing. This material consisted of PBMCs, taken at surgery. The receptors here all came from a female donor with early-stage non-small cell lung cancer.

This clonotype was detected ten times or more. This chain uses TRBV5-8 with TRBJ1-1, with a tentative D call TRBD1 (6 bases). V lost 3 bases and J 1 base, leaving 22 bases between the germline ends. CDR1 is SGHTS, CDR2 YDEGEE, per germline. The CDR3 is made up of 18 amino acids. CDR3 amino acids: CASSSPTGKLGGNTEAFF. Written as DNA, the CDR3 is TGTGCCAGCAGCTCCCCAACCGGGAAATTAGGGGGGAACACTGAAGCTTTCTTT. Based on the CDR3 plus reference TRBV5-8 and TRBJ1-1, the full variable domain is EAGVTQSPTHLIKTRGQQATLRCSPISGHTSVYWYQQALGLGLQFLLWYDEGEERNRGNFPPRFSGRQFPNYSSELNVNALELEDSALYLCASSSPTGKLGGNTEAFFGQGTRLTVV.

This clonotype was observed many times. The chain is built from TRBV13 and TRBJ2-3; D unclear. Germline CDR1 is PRHDT and CDR2 is FYEKMQ (reference sequence). The CDR3 runs 12 residues. With 5 bases removed from V and 3 bases from J, the gap between germline ends came to 6 bases. CDR3 nucleotide sequence: TGTGCCAGCAGCCCTACAACAGATACGCAGTATTTT. As protein: CASSPTTDTQYF.

This clonotype came up many times. The V call is TRBV25-1, the J call TRBJ2-3; 7 positions match TRBD1. The CDR3 sequence is 15 residues long. V was clipped by 4 bases and J by 0 bases; unmatched bases: 4. Germline lookup yields CDR1 MGHDK and CDR2 SYGVNS. CDR3 bases: TGTGCCAGCAGTGCTGACAGGGTGAGCACAGATACGCAGTATTTT. Translation gives CASSADRVSTDTQYF.

This clonotype was detected a few times. The genes are TRBV25-1 and TRBJ2-2; no reliable D call. The CDR3 is made up of 16 amino acids. Trimming removed 0 bases from V and 2 bases from J, with 10 bases in between. Germline V gene sequence: CDR1 MGHDK, CDR2 SYGVNS. For the CDR3, the DNA is TGTGCCAGCAGTGAATACGGAGACCACAACACCGGGGAGCTGTTTTTT. This translates into CASSEYGDHNTGELFF. Drawing the rest from reference TRBV25-1 and TRBJ2-2, the complete variable domain is EADIYQTPRYLVIGTGKKITLECSQTMGHDKMYWYQQDPGMELHLIHYSYGVNSTEKGDLSSESTVSRIRTEHFPLTLESARPSHTSQYLCASSEYGDHNTGELFFGEGSRLTVL.

This clonotype has more than one count but fewer than ten. This chain links TRBV6-2 or TRBV6-3 with TRBJ2-7; 8 positions match TRBD2. This CDR3 is 15 amino acids long. The germline gives CDR1 MNHEY, CDR2 SVGEGT. V lost 8 bases and J lost 0; bases outside the gene matches: 9. CDR3 coding DNA: TGTGCCAGCTTTAATAGCGGGGTAAGCTCCTACGAGCAGTACTTC. This encodes CASFNSGVSSYEQYF.

This clonotype has ten or more counts. The CDR3 region is CSARDRGSGGELFF. CDR3 bases: TGCAGTGCTAGAGATCGGGGGTCAGGCGGGGAGCTGTTTTTT. This sequence joins TRBV20-1 and TRBJ2-2, with D possibly matching TRBD2 (6 bases). Germline CDR1 DFQATT, CDR2 SNEGSKA (reference sequence). The germline V and J ends were trimmed by 0 bases and 7 bases, with 12 bases remaining between them. This CDR3 is built from 14 residues.

This clonotype was counted many times. The rearrangement links TRBV4-1 to TRBJ1-5; 9 bases line up with TRBD1. CDR3 length: 18 residues. Looked up from germline, CDR1 is MGHRA and CDR2 is YSYEKL. The V and J ends lost 0 bases and 12 bases, in that order; junction bases with no gene match: 18. The CDR3 sequence: CASSQDQEQGAPPHLQHF. The CDR3 coding sequence is TGCGCCAGCAGCCAAGATCAGGAACAGGGGGCTCCCCCTCATCTCCAGCATTTT.

There are many counts of this clonotype. This chain joins TRBV29-1 and TRBJ1-5; D might be TRBD1 (6 bases). In germline, CDR1 is SQVTM, CDR2 ANQGSEA. The CDR3 runs 13 residues. V lost 4 bases and J 5 bases, leaving 12 bases between the germline ends. The CDR3 sequence is CSVVVRGDQPQHF. DNA of the CDR3: TGCAGCGTTGTCGTCAGGGGTGATCAGCCCCAGCATTTT.

Concerning this clonotype itself: The conserved phenylalanine or tryptophan normally closing the CDR3 is absent here, so this likely arose from a read error. The gene calls are TRBV7-2 and TRBJ2-5; D ambiguous. V shed 2 bases and J shed 1 base, with 11 bases lying between them. This CDR3 region has 15 residues. Germline assignment: CDR1 SGHTA and CDR2 FQGNSA. CDR3 in amino acids: CASSLMMGFQETQYL. Written as DNA, the CDR3 is TGTGCCAGCAGCTTAATGATGGGGTTCCAAGAGACCCAGTACCTC.

This clonotype was counted many times. The V call is TRBV3-1, the J call TRBJ1-6, with D possibly TRBD1 on 6 matching bases. In germline, CDR1 is LGHDT, CDR2 YNNKEL (reference sequence). The CDR3 extends over 14 amino acids. V dropped 6 bases and J dropped 9 bases, with 15 bases sitting between them. The CDR3 DNA is TGTGCCAGCAGGCTCGGGACAAATTCTTCACCCCTCCACTTT. Translating it yields CASRLGTNSSPLHF.

This clonotype was observed many times. J is TRBJ2-7 and V is TRBV20-1; D tentatively reads TRBD1 or TRBD2 (5 bases each). There are 12 residues in the CDR3. Germline assignment: CDR1 DFQATT and CDR2 SNEGSKA (reference sequence). V was pared by 4 bases and J by 2 bases, with 9 bases between. This CDR3 is CSAKGTAYEQYV. The CDR3 DNA follows: TGCAGTGCTAAGGGGACGGCCTACGAGCAGTACGTC.

Many counts were recorded for this clonotype. The genes are TRBV7-9 and TRBJ1-2; TRBD1 aligns across 7 bases. Germline values: CDR1 SEHNR, CDR2 FQNEAQ (reference sequence). V dropped 5 bases and J dropped 4; count of bases not matched to a gene: 7. The CDR3 is 14 residues long. CDR3 bases: TGTGCCAGCAGCGCGACCGGGACAGCCTATGGCTACACCTTC. Translating it yields CASSATGTAYGYTF.

This clonotype was seen at least ten times. The V and J genes are TRBV4-3 and TRBJ1-6; tentative D call: TRBD1 (6 bases). Germline values: CDR1 LGHNA, CDR2 YSLEER. CDR3 size: 14 residues. V dropped 2 bases and J dropped 5 bases, with 7 bases sitting between them. This CDR3 is CASSQYRDNSPLHF. CDR3 bases: TGCGCCAGCAGCCAATACAGGGATAATTCACCCCTCCACTTT.

The chain links TRBV20-1 to TRBJ2-7; tentatively, D is TRBD2 (5 bases). CDR1 is DFQATT, CDR2 SNEGSKA, per germline (reference sequence). The CDR3 consists of 13 residues. V was clipped by 5 bases and J by 0 bases, with 11 bases between them. CDR3 sequence (DNA): TGCAGTGCTCACGGGGTGCCCTCCTACGAGCAGTACTTC. This codes for CSAHGVPSYEQYF.

V is TRBV20-1 and J is TRBJ1-2; D remains unclear. Germline CDR1 and CDR2: DFQATT and SNEGSKA (reference sequence). The CDR3 is 11 amino acids. V shed 4 bases and J shed 2 bases, with 5 bases lying between them. The CDR3 protein is CSATENYGYTF. DNA of the CDR3: TGCAGTGCTACGGAGAACTATGGCTACACCTTC.

The chain combines TRBV29-1 with TRBJ2-7, with D possibly TRBD2 on 7 matching bases. Per germline, CDR1 SQVTM and CDR2 ANQGSEA. The CDR3 is made up of 14 amino acids. V lost 7 bases to trimming and J lost 0 bases, with 16 bases between them. The CDR3 loop reads CSARGGGPSYEQYF. The CDR3 DNA reads as TGCAGCGCCCGAGGGGGAGGGCCCTCCTACGAGCAGTACTTC.

The V and J genes are TRBV24-1 and TRBJ2-5; D is undetermined. Germline V CDR1 and CDR2: KGHDR, SFDVKD. Trimming took 9 bases from V and 2 from J, leaving 12 bases between them. The CDR3 totals 13 residues. CDR3 DNA: TGTGCCACCTCGTTTTCTAATCAAGAGACCCAGTACTTC. Its translation is CATSFSNQETQYF.

At least ten counts were recorded for this clonotype. The gene calls are TRBV29-1 and TRBJ2-3; 14 positions agree with TRBD2. The CDR3 spans 15 residues. The V gene's germline CDR1 is SQVTM and CDR2 ANQGSEA. J gave up 3 bases and V 6 bases, and 5 bases lay outside the gene matches. The CDR3 sequence is CSVGLAGVATDTQYF. CDR3 nucleotide sequence: TGCAGCGTGGGACTAGCGGGGGTGGCAACAGATACGCAGTATTTT.

The rearrangement uses TRBV27 and TRBJ2-4; D remains unclear. This CDR3 has 16 amino acids. Trimming left V 8 bases short and J 2 bases short, with 19 bases between. The germline V gene has CDR1 MNHEY and CDR2 SMNVEV (reference sequence). The CDR3 reads CASGSLPSSPKNIQYF. The CDR3 region has the DNA TGTGCCAGCGGTTCTCTGCCATCCTCGCCCAAAAACATTCAGTACTTC.

For this clonotype: A much larger clone differs by one base, so this may be a read error. The J gene is TRBJ2-5, the V gene TRBV6-1; D might be TRBD1 (6 bases). Germline V gene lookup returns CDR1 MNHNS and CDR2 SASEGT. This CDR3 is built from 11 residues. V dropped 8 bases and J dropped 7 bases, with 11 bases sitting between them. The CDR3 nucleotides are TGTGCCAGCTGGGACACAGGGACCCAGTACTTC. This encodes CASWDTGTQYF.

This clonotype has just a few counts. This rearrangement joins TRBV5-1 to TRBJ2-5; tentatively, D is TRBD2 (5 bases). V was clipped by 4 bases and J by 0 bases, with 13 bases between them. The CDR3 is 15 residues long. Germline V gene lookup returns CDR1 SGHRS and CDR2 YFSETQ. CDR3 sequence: CASSHRADYQETQYF. CDR3 sequence (DNA): TGCGCCAGCAGCCACCGAGCGGACTACCAAGAGACCCAGTACTTC.

This clonotype was recorded many times. V is TRBV20-1 and J is TRBJ1-4; maybe TRBD1 (6 bases). Looked up from germline, CDR1 is DFQATT and CDR2 is SNEGSKA (reference sequence). Trimming left V 5 bases short and J 8 bases short, with 15 bases between. CDR3 length equals 13 residues. The CDR3 bases are TGCAGTGCTGCACCAACAGGGACCGAAAAACTGTTTTTT. It specifies CSAAPTGTEKLFF.

This clonotype was seen more than once but under ten times. The chain couples TRBV5-3 to TRBJ1-1; the D is unclear. TRBV5-3 falls under the ORF class, with uncertain function. Trimming pared 2 bases from V and 0 bases from J, leaving 14 bases between. CDR3 length: 16 amino acids. The CDR3: CARSLWTGGMNTEAFF. The CDR3 nucleotides read TGTGCCAGAAGCTTATGGACGGGAGGGATGAACACTGAAGCTTTCTTT.

This clonotype was picked up many times. This sequence joins TRBV28 and TRBJ1-5; D gene unclear. Germline CDR1 and CDR2: MDHEN and SYDVKM. The CDR3 contains 14 residues. Trimming removed 3 bases at V and 4 bases at J, with 10 bases between. The CDR3 nucleotides are TGTGCCAGCAGTTTCCCGGGAGATAATCAGCCCCAGCATTTT. As protein: CASSFPGDNQPQHF. Together with reference TRBV28 and TRBJ1-5, the CDR3 gives the full variable domain: DVKVTQSSRYLVKRTGEKVFLECVQDMDHENMFWYRQDPGLGLRLIYFSYDVKMKEKGDIPEGYSVSREKKERFSLILESASTNQTSMYLCASSFPGDNQPQHFGDGTRLSIL.

The CDR3 DNA reads as TGTGCCAGCAGCTTTAACGGGGAGGGCCAGCCCCAGCATTTT. It yields the protein CASSFNGEGQPQHF. V and J are TRBV7-2 and TRBJ1-5; D unresolved. Germline CDR1 reads SGHTA; CDR2 reads FQGNSA. V lost 3 bases, J lost 7 bases, and 13 bases lay in between. The CDR3 contains 14 residues.

Many counts were recorded for this clonotype. The rearrangement uses TRBV4-2 and TRBJ2-5, with TRBD1 matching 8 bases. CDR3 length: 17 residues. Germline V gives CDR1 LGHNA, CDR2 YNFKEQ. After removal of 2 bases from V and 6 bases from J, the junction contained 14 bases not matched to a gene. The CDR3 reads CASSQTTRDRFPQTQYF. The DNA for the CDR3 is TGTGCCAGCAGCCAAACTACGAGGGACAGGTTTCCGCAGACCCAGTACTTC.

About this clonotype: This may come from a read error, since a much larger clone is one base off. The CDR3 loop is CASSQVSDGSPHGYTF. The CDR3 coding sequence is TGTGCCAGCAGCCAAGTATCGGACGGATCCCCCCATGGCTACACCTTC. This chain links TRBV3-1 with TRBJ1-2; no clear D gene. V was pared by 1 base and J by 6 bases, with 18 bases between. This CDR3 contains 16 residues. Looked up from germline, CDR1 is LGHDT and CDR2 is YNNKEL (reference sequence).

This clonotype showed up many times. The chain links TRBV28 to TRBJ2-7; D is perhaps TRBD2 (6 bases). Germline assignment: CDR1 MDHEN and CDR2 SYDVKM. Deletions cut 5 bases from V and 6 bases from J, with 17 bases between. The CDR3 is 14 amino acids. The CDR3 bases are TGTGCCAGCAGTCCGTTGACAATCGGGAGCGAGCAGTACGTC. This gives the protein CASSPLTIGSEQYV.

There are many counts of this clonotype. The chain combines TRBV29-1 with TRBJ1-6, with 8 positions matching TRBD1. CDR1 SQVTM and CDR2 ANQGSEA come from the germline V gene. The CDR3 contains 13 residues. The J segment lost 5 bases and the V segment lost 6 bases, leaving 3 bases of the junction unmatched. The CDR3 sequence is CSVQTGDNSPLHF. The CDR3 DNA reads TGCAGCGTCCAGACAGGGGATAATTCACCCCTCCACTTT.